The clone carrying this T cell receptor (beta chain) is judged medium-sized (0.01 to 0.1%). Original handling: Amplified reference gene primers provided the basis for estimating nucleated cell counts. Repertoires were generated with immunoSEQ multiplex PCR, while TCRdb's copy carries only in-frame clones and drops some. The V and J calls and the clone size are those of that table, but D and trimming were determined from the DNA. The sample records more than 65,000 clones, 70% to 85% being singletons. Germline CDR1 is SGHAT and CDR2 is FQNNGV. CDR3 length: 15 residues. V lost 5 bases, J lost 2 bases, and 6 bases stayed unmatched. The sample originates from a study of blood T cell repertoires in COVID-19. Study details: The study drew acute and convalescent COVID-19 samples from the United States, Italy and Spain. Sample material is recorded as cDNA or gDNA derived from T cells, B-cell-depleted T cells, or PBMCs.

The clonotype was recovered from a woman between 70 and 85 years old with acute or convalescent COVID-19. This sequence joins TRBV11-2 and TRBJ2-7, with 10 positions matching TRBD2. The specimen sequenced was peripheral blood. The CDR3 DNA follows: TGTGCCAGCAGCCTACTAGCGGGAAATACCTACGAGCAGTACTTC. This translates into CASSLLAGNTYEQYF. Together with reference TRBV11-2 and TRBJ2-7, the CDR3 gives the full variable domain: EAGVAQSPRYKIIEKRQSVAFWCNPISGHATLYWYQQILGQGPKLLIQFQNNGVVDDSQLPKDRFSAERLKGVDSTLKIQPAKLEDSAVYLCASSLLAGNTYEQYFGPGTRLTVT.